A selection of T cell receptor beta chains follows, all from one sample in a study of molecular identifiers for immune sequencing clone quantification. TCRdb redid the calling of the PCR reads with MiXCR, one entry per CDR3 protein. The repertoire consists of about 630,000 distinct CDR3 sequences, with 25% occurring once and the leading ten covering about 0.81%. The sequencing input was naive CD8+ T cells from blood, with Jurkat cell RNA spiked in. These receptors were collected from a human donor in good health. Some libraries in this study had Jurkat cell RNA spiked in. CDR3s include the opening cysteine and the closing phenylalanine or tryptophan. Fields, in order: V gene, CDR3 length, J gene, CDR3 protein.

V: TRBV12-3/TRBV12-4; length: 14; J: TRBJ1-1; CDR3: CASSPLVPRTEAFF
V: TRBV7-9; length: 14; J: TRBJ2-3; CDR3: CASSLPLEGEAQYF
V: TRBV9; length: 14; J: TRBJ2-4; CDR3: CASSSTDGKNIQYF
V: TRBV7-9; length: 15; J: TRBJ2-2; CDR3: CASSLEPEGFGELFF
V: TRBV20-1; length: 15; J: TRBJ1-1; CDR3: CSARETRARHTEAFF
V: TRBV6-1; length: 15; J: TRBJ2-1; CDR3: CASSAGTRAYNEQFF
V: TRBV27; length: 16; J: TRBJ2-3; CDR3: CASSSVGGGASDTQYF
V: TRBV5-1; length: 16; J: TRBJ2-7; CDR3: CASSLDQGRSNYEQYF
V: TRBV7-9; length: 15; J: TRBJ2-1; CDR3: CASSLDPSRGDEQFF
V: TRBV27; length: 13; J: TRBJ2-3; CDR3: CASSPSGVHTQYF
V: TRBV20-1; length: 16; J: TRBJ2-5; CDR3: CSAGPRGRTRGETQYF
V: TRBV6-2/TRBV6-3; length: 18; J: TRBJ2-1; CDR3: CASSYESSGIGSYNEQFF
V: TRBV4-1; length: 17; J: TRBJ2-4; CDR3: CASSQGEVVLTKNIQYF
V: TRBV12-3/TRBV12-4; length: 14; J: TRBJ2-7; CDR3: CASSNRDSSYEQYF
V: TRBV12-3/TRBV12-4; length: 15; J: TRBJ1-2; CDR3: CASSSSTGGSYGYTF
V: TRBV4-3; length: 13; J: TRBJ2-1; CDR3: CASSHGGASEQFF
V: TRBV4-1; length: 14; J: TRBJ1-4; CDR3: CASSQLVLNEKLFF
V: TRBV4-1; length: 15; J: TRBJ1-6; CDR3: CASSQDLRVLSPLHF
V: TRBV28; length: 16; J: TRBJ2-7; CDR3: CAGSFRPGQGAEEQYF
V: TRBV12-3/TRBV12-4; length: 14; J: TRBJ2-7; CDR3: CASSLGGGTPEQYF
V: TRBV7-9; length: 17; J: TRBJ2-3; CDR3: CASSLADRGPRTDTQYF
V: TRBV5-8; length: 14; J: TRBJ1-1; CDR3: CASSWDRGAPEAFF